Shown below are 30 T cell receptor beta chains from a single sample sequenced in a study of T cell changes during pregnancy in multiple sclerosis. Some clones are missing from TCRdb's copy, which holds only in-frame ones; the method was immunoSEQ multiplex PCR. The sample contains about 42,000 clones, 70% to 90% of which appear only once. This specimen was CD4+ T cells from peripheral blood mononuclear cells, taken after pregnancy. These receptors came from a female donor with multiple sclerosis, enrolled in a pregnancy study.

The V call is TRBV7-8, the J call TRBJ1-5; 9 bases are a match to TRBD1. CDR1 and CDR2 from the germline V gene are SGHVS and FQNEAQ. V shed 2 bases, J shed 5 bases, and the junction held 4 bases outside the gene matches. The CDR3 totals 15 residues. Here the CDR3 reads CASSLWTGVDQPQHF. DNA for the CDR3: TGTGCCAGCAGCTTATGGACAGGGGTGGATCAGCCCCAGCATTTT.

This clone is medium-sized (0.01 to 0.1%) in the sample. The chain recombines TRBV6-6 with TRBJ2-7, with TRBD1 matching over 9 bases. CDR1 and CDR2 from the germline V gene are MNHNY and SVGAGI (reference sequence). J lost 2 bases, V lost 2 bases, and 4 bases had no gene match. The CDR3 length is 15 residues. The CDR3 loop reads CASSYDRDRAYEQYF. The CDR3 nucleotides read TGTGCCAGCAGTTACGACCGGGACAGGGCCTACGAGCAGTACTTC.

The chain joins TRBV7-9 to TRBJ1-6, with D hard to call. CDR1 and CDR2 from the germline V gene are SEHNR and FQNEAQ (reference sequence). V lost 3 bases to trimming and J lost 11 bases, with 14 bases between them. The CDR3 loop spans 14 amino acids. The CDR3: CASSFPGRKTPLHF. Here the CDR3 DNA reads TGTGCCAGCAGCTTCCCGGGTCGGAAAACACCCCTCCACTTT.

In nucleotides, the CDR3 is TGCAGCGTGAGGGAGGGGGGGCAATCCTACGAGCAGTACTTC. It translates to CSVREGGQSYEQYF. The chain carries TRBV29-1 and TRBJ2-7, with D tentatively TRBD2 (7 bases). V was trimmed by 6 bases and J by 1 base, leaving 16 bases between them. CDR1 and CDR2 from the germline V gene are SQVTM and ANQGSEA. This CDR3 contains 14 residues.

Written as DNA, the CDR3 is TGCGCCAGCACCCGACACCGGAAGGCAGATACGCAGTATTTT. This codes for CASTRHRKADTQYF. The chain carries TRBV10-1 and TRBJ2-3; D remains ambiguous. Germline V gene sequence: CDR1 WNHNN, CDR2 SYGVQD (reference sequence). This CDR3 spans 14 amino acids. Between the trimmed V and J ends, which lost 7 bases and 4 bases, there was a span of 15 bases.

This clone came up a few times. The chain carries TRBV7-2 and TRBJ2-7; 9 bases match TRBD1. The CDR3 is made up of 14 amino acids. Germline trimming cut 3 bases from V and 5 bases from J; bases unmatched to any gene: 5. Germline V gene data show CDR1 as SGHTA and CDR2 as FQGNSA. CDR3 DNA: TGTGCCAGCAGCTTTACAGGGGGCAGGAACGAGCAGTACTTC. This gives the protein CASSFTGGRNEQYF.

This clone was counted a single time. The gene calls are TRBV19 and TRBJ2-2, with D possibly being TRBD2 (6 bases). Trimming took off 2 bases at V and 5 bases at J, with 12 bases between the two ends. CDR1 LNHDA and CDR2 SQIVND come from the germline V gene (reference sequence). This CDR3 is 15 amino acids long. CDR3 sequence (DNA): TGTGCCAGTAGTATACCCAGGGACTGGACCGGGGAGCTGTTTTTT. Translating it yields CASSIPRDWTGELFF.

The chain is built from TRBV9 and TRBJ2-1; 7 nucleotides line up with TRBD2. Germline V gene data show CDR1 as SGDLS and CDR2 as YYNGEE. The CDR3 is 16 residues long. Germline trimming cut 4 bases from V and 7 bases from J; bases unmatched to any gene: 14. The CDR3 region is CASSPTIGLDQNEQFF. The CDR3 DNA is TGTGCCAGCAGCCCGACCATCGGACTAGACCAGAATGAGCAGTTCTTC.

The chain has TRBV30 and TRBJ1-6; tentatively, D is TRBD1 (6 bases). V dropped 8 bases and J dropped 1 base, with 12 bases sitting between them. The CDR3 consists of 14 residues. The germline gives CDR1 GTSNPN, CDR2 SVGIG (reference sequence). The CDR3 nucleotides are TGTGCCGGCAAACAGGGATCCTATAATTCACCCCTCCACTTT. Translating gives CAGKQGSYNSPLHF. Full variable domain (outside the CDR3, taken from reference TRBV30 and TRBJ1-6): SQTIHQWPATLVQPVGSPLSLECTVEGTSNPNLYWYRQAAGRGLQLLFYSVGIGQISSEVPQNLSASRPQDRQFILSSKKLLLSDSGFYLCAGKQGSYNSPLHFGNGTRLTVT.

The chain links TRBV2 to TRBJ1-2; 7 nucleotides match TRBD1. V trimming: 3 bases; J trimming: 3 bases; junction bases outside the gene matches: 4. CDR1 is SNHLY, CDR2 FYNNEI, per germline. The CDR3 runs 14 residues. This CDR3 reads CASSETGYDYGYTF. The DNA for the CDR3 is TGTGCCAGCAGTGAGACAGGGTATGACTATGGCTACACCTTC.

In its sample, this clone ranks as medium-sized. The chain joins TRBV29-1 to TRBJ1-2; D call uncertain. The CDR3 totals 13 residues. Germline CDR1 is SQVTM and CDR2 is ANQGSEA. V was pared by 6 bases and J by 7 bases, with 18 bases between. The CDR3 is CSVFWTAAAGYTF. For the CDR3, the DNA is TGCAGCGTCTTTTGGACCGCAGCGGCTGGCTACACCTTC.

The chain uses TRBV7-2 and TRBJ2-5; 12 bases are a match to TRBD2. After removal of 5 bases from V and 5 bases from J, the junction contained 3 bases not matched to a gene. The CDR3 contains 14 residues. Germline V CDR1 and CDR2: SGHTA, FQGNSA. The CDR3 spells CASSLGLAGETQYF. In DNA, the CDR3 is TGTGCCAGCAGCCTTGGACTAGCGGGGGAGACCCAGTACTTC.

This chain uses TRBV6-6 with TRBJ2-1; D is uncertain. The germline gives CDR1 MNHNY, CDR2 SVGAGI (reference sequence). V was trimmed by 6 bases and J by 6 bases, leaving 12 bases between them. The CDR3 totals 13 residues. The CDR3 loop is CASSLLPRNEQFF. CDR3 DNA sequence: TGTGCCAGCAGCTTACTCCCCCGCAATGAGCAGTTCTTC.

The chain employs TRBV9 and TRBJ1-1; D gene uncertain. Between the trimmed V and J ends, which lost 0 bases and 3 bases, there was a span of 12 bases. Germline V lookup: CDR1 SGDLS, CDR2 YYNGEE. CDR3 length equals 15 residues. CDR3 sequence reads: CASSVAAQAHTEAFF. CDR3 DNA: TGTGCCAGCAGCGTAGCTGCGCAGGCCCACACTGAAGCTTTCTTT. Together with reference TRBV9 and TRBJ1-1, the CDR3 gives the full variable domain: DSGVTQTPKHLITATGQRVTLRCSPRSGDLSVYWYQQSLDQGLQFLIQYYNGEERAKGNILERFSAQQFPDLHSELNLSSLELGDSALYFCASSVAAQAHTEAFFGQGTRLTVV.

This chain connects TRBV5-6 to TRBJ1-2; 10 nucleotides align to TRBD1. Trimming removed 0 bases from V and 5 bases from J; junction bases left unmatched: 7. Germline lookup yields CDR1 SGHDT and CDR2 YYEEEE. CDR3 length: 16 residues. This CDR3 is CASSLGDRGVGYGYTF. CDR3 DNA: TGTGCCAGCAGCTTGGGGGACAGGGGAGTTGGATATGGCTACACCTTC.

The chain employs TRBV2 and TRBJ1-2; possibly TRBD1 for D (6 bases). The CDR3 runs 16 residues. Germline lookup yields CDR1 SNHLY and CDR2 FYNNEI. V lost 5 bases and J lost 0, with 16 bases in between. CDR3 coding DNA: TGTGCCAGCAGTCAACTGACAGGCGGTCCTAACTATGGCTACACCTTC. Translation gives CASSQLTGGPNYGYTF.

Points on this clone: Within the sample, other DNA sequences also encode this same CDR3. The CDR3 loop reads CASSVVGQSGNTIYF. The CDR3, as DNA: TGTGCCAGCAGCGTAGTCGGACAGAGCGGAAACACCATATATTTT. V and J are TRBV9 and TRBJ1-3, with D possibly TRBD1 on 6 matching bases. Germline assignment: CDR1 SGDLS and CDR2 YYNGEE. V lost 0 bases, J lost 4 bases, and 11 bases lay in between. The CDR3 is 15 amino acids.

The gene calls are TRBV10-3 and TRBJ1-3; 8 nucleotides align to TRBD1. The V gene end was trimmed by 4 bases and the J gene end by 6 bases; junction bases not matched to a gene: 8. In germline, CDR1 is ENHRY, CDR2 SYGVKD. The CDR3 has 15 amino acids. As DNA, the CDR3 is TGTGCCATCAGTGCCCCGAGACAGGGGCAAAACACCATATATTTT. This encodes CAISAPRQGQNTIYF.

This sequence joins TRBV2 and TRBJ2-3; 9 bases fit TRBD1. The J segment lost 1 base and the V segment lost 7 bases, leaving 6 bases of the junction unmatched. The CDR3 sequence is 15 residues long. The germline V gene has CDR1 SNHLY and CDR2 FYNNEI. DNA for the CDR3: TGTGCCAGCAAACACAGGGGGCTCGGCACAGATACGCAGTATTTT. Translating gives CASKHRGLGTDTQYF.

The chain is built from TRBV2 and TRBJ2-5, with no clear D. From germline, CDR1 is SNHLY and CDR2 FYNNEI. V was clipped by 8 bases and J by 5 bases, with 12 bases between them. CDR3 length: 12 amino acids. CDR3 residues: CASSPRVETQYF. The CDR3 DNA follows: TGTGCCAGCTCCCCCCGGGTTGAGACCCAGTACTTC.

The V and J genes are TRBV9 and TRBJ2-3, with 12 bases lining up with TRBD2. Per germline, CDR1 SGDLS and CDR2 YYNGEE. V shed 4 bases and J 5 bases; nucleotides not matched to a gene: 8. CDR3 length: 16 amino acids. Written as DNA, the CDR3 is TGTGCCAGCAGCCCCCAAACTAGCGGGGGGCTAGATACGCAGTATTTT. It specifies CASSPQTSGGLDTQYF.

This clone was detected a few times. CDR3 nucleotides: TGCGCCAGCAGCTTGACGTCCCGGGAGGAGGAGACCCAGTACTTC. Amino acids: CASSLTSREEETQYF. The chain couples TRBV5-1 to TRBJ2-5; 7 bases agree with TRBD2. There are 15 residues in the CDR3. The germline V gene has CDR1 SGHRS and CDR2 YFSETQ. V shed 1 base, J shed 5 bases, and the junction held 8 bases outside the gene matches.

This sequence joins TRBV7-9 and TRBJ2-7; the D gene is possibly TRBD2 (5 bases). CDR1 and CDR2 (germline): SEHNR, FQNEAQ (reference sequence). V was pared by 5 bases and J by 4 bases, with 6 bases between. The CDR3 length is 11 residues. The CDR3 nucleotides read TGTGCCAGCAGCCGAGGGTACGAGCAGTACTTC. This gives the protein CASSRGYEQYF.

J is TRBJ1-1 and V is TRBV18; possible D gene TRBD1, 5 bases. The CDR3 consists of 13 residues. The V and J ends lost 3 bases and 2 bases respectively, with 7 bases between them. The V gene's germline CDR1 is KGHSH and CDR2 LQKENI. CDR3 nucleotide sequence: TGTGCCAGCTCACCTCAGGGTAACACTGAAGCTTTCTTT. As protein: CASSPQGNTEAFF.

The V and J genes are TRBV11-2 and TRBJ2-7, with D possibly TRBD2 on 5 matching bases. The CDR3 is 12 residues long. Per the germline V gene, CDR1 is SGHAT and CDR2 is FQNNGV. With 5 bases removed from V and 5 bases from J, the gap between germline ends came to 10 bases. The CDR3 nucleotides read TGTGCCAGCAGCCGTCTCGGGAACGAGCAGTACTTC. This codes for CASSRLGNEQYF.

V and J are TRBV6-5 and TRBJ2-2; D might be TRBD2 (6 bases). V dropped 0 bases and J dropped 8 bases, with 7 bases sitting between them. There are 13 residues in the CDR3. Germline assignment: CDR1 MNHEY and CDR2 SVGAGI. The CDR3 nucleotides read TGTGCCAGCAGTTACTCGGGAGGAGGGGAGCTGTTTTTT. Amino acids: CASSYSGGGELFF.

The chain couples TRBV5-4 to TRBJ2-5; TRBD2 agrees at 10 bases. Germline CDR1 is SGHNT and CDR2 is YYREEE (reference sequence). The V segment lost 5 bases and the J segment 5 bases; nucleotides outside the gene matches: 12. The CDR3 covers 16 residues. CDR3 region: CASSFTIAGGGETQYF. The CDR3 bases are TGTGCCAGCAGTTTCACTATAGCGGGGGGAGGGGAGACCCAGTACTTC.

The rearrangement joins TRBV10-3 to TRBJ2-7, with D possibly matching TRBD1 (6 bases). The CDR3 runs to 13 residues. Per the germline V gene, CDR1 is ENHRY and CDR2 is SYGVKD. V shed 6 bases and J shed 0 bases, with 9 bases lying between them. The CDR3: CAISRDISYEQYF. In DNA, the CDR3 is TGTGCCATCAGCCGGGACATCTCCTACGAGCAGTACTTC.

The chain carries TRBV9 and TRBJ2-5; 8 nucleotides match TRBD1. V shed 3 bases, J shed 3 bases, and the junction held 4 bases outside the gene matches. CDR3 size: 14 residues. Germline V gives CDR1 SGDLS, CDR2 YYNGEE. The CDR3 spells CASSAGTGEETQYF. CDR3 sequence (DNA): TGTGCCAGCAGCGCCGGGACAGGCGAAGAGACCCAGTACTTC.

The V gene is TRBV28, the J gene TRBJ1-2; 7 bases fit TRBD1. Germline V CDR1 and CDR2: MDHEN, SYDVKM. V gave up 2 bases and J gave up 0 bases; unmatched junction bases: 3. CDR3 size: 15 residues. CDR3 sequence: CASSLPGTANYGYTF. CDR3 sequence (DNA): TGTGCCAGCAGTTTACCGGGGACAGCTAACTATGGCTACACCTTC.